A single sample gave rise to the 5 T cell receptor beta chains below, sequenced in a study of molecular identifiers for immune sequencing clone quantification (dated 2018 in TCRdb). Preparation of the library involved PCR. The data were produced on an Illumina HiSeq 4000. TCRdb reran the public reads through fastp at Q25 and MiXCR, keeping productive beta chains. CDR3 protein sequences are deduplicated, and each keeps its most common genes and DNA. The sample table contains approximately 41,000 distinct CDR3 sequences; only one count was recorded for over 15% of them. The ten largest clonotypes hold more than 0.95% of the sample. Sequences were obtained from naive CD8+ T cells from blood, with Jurkat cell RNA spiked in. What the cell subset or site label conveys for this sample: FACS-sorted CD8+CD4-CCR7+CD45RA+ naive T cells. These receptor sequences come from a human donor in good health. Some libraries in this study had Jurkat cell RNA spiked in.

There are a few counts of this clonotype. V usage is TRBV4-3 and J usage is TRBJ2-7; 7 nucleotides agree with TRBD2. Germline CDR1 LGHNA, CDR2 YSLEER. The ends lost 4 bases at V and 7 bases at J; junction bases unmatched: 13. CDR3 length: 15 residues. CDR3 sequence reads: CASSPHGGGPGEQYF. The CDR3 nucleotides read TGCGCCAGCAGCCCCCACGGGGGAGGGCCGGGAGAGCAGTACTTC.

In its sample, this clonotype was seen many times. The V gene is TRBV20-1, the J gene TRBJ1-2, with a weak D call TRBD1 (5 bases). The CDR3 runs to 15 residues. Germline V gives CDR1 DFQATT, CDR2 SNEGSKA (reference sequence). The germline V and J ends were trimmed by 4 bases and 12 bases, with 27 bases remaining between them. CDR3 residues: CSATSPRLDQGSHTF. DNA for the CDR3: TGCAGTGCTACCTCCCCACGGTTGGACCAGGGTAGCCACACCTTC.

This clonotype was found many times. V and J are TRBV3-1 and TRBJ1-2, with 10 bases aligning to TRBD1. The CDR3 has 14 amino acids. V dropped 1 base and J dropped 8; count of bases not matched to a gene: 4. Looked up from germline, CDR1 is LGHDT and CDR2 is YNNKEL (reference sequence). The CDR3 protein is CASSQARDRGGYTF. The CDR3 DNA reads TGTGCCAGCAGCCAAGCCCGGGACAGGGGCGGCTACACCTTC.

This clonotype showed up many times. The gene calls are TRBV27 and TRBJ2-5, with a possible D match to TRBD1 (5 bases). The CDR3 has 14 amino acids. V was pared by 2 bases and J by 5 bases, with 12 bases between. Looked up from germline, CDR1 is MNHEY and CDR2 is SMNVEV (reference sequence). CDR3 sequence (DNA): TGTGCCAGCAGTTTAATAGCACAGGCGGAGACCCAGTACTTC. Translating gives CASSLIAQAETQYF.

This clonotype was counted at least ten times. This chain links TRBV20-1 with TRBJ2-3; 15 bases line up with TRBD2. V shed 3 bases, J shed 1 base, and the junction held 5 bases outside the gene matches. CDR1 and CDR2 from the germline V gene are DFQATT and SNEGSKA (reference sequence). This CDR3 is built from 17 residues. The chain's CDR3 is CSASWGLAGGGTDTQYF. The CDR3 DNA follows: TGCAGTGCTAGTTGGGGACTAGCGGGAGGAGGCACAGATACGCAGTATTTT.